The 26 T cell receptor beta chains below were found in one sample sequenced in a study of cytomegalovirus exposure and HLA in healthy donors. PCR used 60 Vbeta primers and 13 Jbeta primers. Method: immunoSEQ multiplex PCR; TCRdb's copy keeps in-frame clones and lacks some. This table has 180,000 or so clones, 80% to 90% appearing once. The specimen sequenced was PBMCs. Receptor source: a man between 18 and 35 years old in good health and CMV-seropositive.

This clone came up a few times. This chain connects TRBV5-6 to TRBJ1-6; TRBD1 might be the D (6 bases). Germline CDR1 reads SGHDT; CDR2 reads YYEEEE. Trimming removed 4 bases at V and 7 bases at J, with 18 bases between. The CDR3 loop spans 16 amino acids. The CDR3 DNA sequence: TGTGCCAGCAGCCGGGGGGTGGGGGCGTCGAATTCACCCCTCCACTTT. This encodes CASSRGVGASNSPLHF.

The chain has TRBV6-5 and TRBJ2-5; no definite D call. The CDR3 sequence is 15 residues long. Germline-derived CDR1 and CDR2 are MNHEY and SVGAGI. V lost 0 bases and J 5 bases, leaving 13 bases between the germline ends. In DNA, the CDR3 is TGTGCCAGCAGTTACTCCGCCAGCGCCGGGGAGACCCAGTACTTC. Protein product: CASSYSASAGETQYF.

The CDR3 DNA sequence: TGTGCCAGCAGCGGACAGGGGACCTCCTACGAGCAGTACTTC. It is translated as CASSGQGTSYEQYF. The chain combines TRBV9 with TRBJ2-7; TRBD1 matches 8 bases. In germline, CDR1 is SGDLS, CDR2 YYNGEE. This CDR3 has 14 amino acids. The junction had 2 bases not matched to a gene; V was cut back by 3 bases and J by 0 bases.

There are a few counts of this clone. The rearrangement joins TRBV18 to TRBJ2-5, with 9 bases fitting TRBD1. Germline values: CDR1 KGHSH, CDR2 LQKENI. V shed 3 bases and J 5 bases; nucleotides not matched to a gene: 4. The length of the CDR3 is 14 residues. In DNA form, the CDR3 reads TGTGCCAGCTCACCCGGGACAGGGACGGAGACCCAGTACTTC. Amino acids: CASSPGTGTETQYF.

This clone was counted once. The rearrangement links TRBV19 to TRBJ2-7; possible D gene TRBD1, 5 bases. This CDR3 contains 13 residues. V lost 2 bases, J lost 4 bases, and 9 bases lay in between. CDR1 and CDR2 (germline): LNHDA, SQIVND (reference sequence). CDR3 residues: CASSIQGRYEQYF. CDR3 in DNA: TGTGCCAGTAGTATACAGGGTCGGTACGAGCAGTACTTC.

This clone is a singleton in its sample. The chain combines TRBV30 with TRBJ1-4; weak D call: TRBD1 (5 bases). Germline V gene data show CDR1 as GTSNPN and CDR2 as SVGIG (reference sequence). This CDR3 is built from 14 residues. Trimming cost V 0 bases and J 6 bases, with 11 bases left between them. CDR3 DNA sequence: TGTGCCTGGAGTGTACAGGAACCCTATGAAAAACTGTTTTTT. Residues: CAWSVQEPYEKLFF.

In regard to this clone: Germline and junction disagree at one end, which may indicate a read error. The chain is built from TRBV11-2 and TRBJ2-1; 7 positions agree with TRBD2. The CDR3 consists of 13 residues. Germline V CDR1 and CDR2: SGHAT, FQNNGV. The CDR3 sequence: CASSFDSGLAEVF. The CDR3 bases are TGTGCCAGCAGCTTCGACTCGGGGCTAGCGGAAGTCTTC.

The CDR3 DNA reads TGTGCCAGCAGCGTAGTGGGGGACTCACTCGAGCAGTACTTC. It specifies CASSVVGDSLEQYF. The chain couples TRBV9 to TRBJ2-7, with D perhaps TRBD2 (6 bases). This CDR3 has 14 residues. The germline CDR1 and CDR2 sequences are SGDLS and YYNGEE. The germline V and J ends were trimmed by 0 bases and 6 bases, with 13 bases remaining between them.

This sequence joins TRBV18 and TRBJ2-3, with TRBD2 matching 13 bases. The CDR3 has 16 residues. The germline CDR1 and CDR2 sequences are KGHSH and LQKENI. The V and J ends lost 3 bases and 4 bases, in that order; junction bases with no gene match: 4. The CDR3 protein is CASSPFGLAGADTQYF. The CDR3 DNA follows: TGTGCCAGCTCACCCTTTGGACTAGCGGGGGCAGATACGCAGTATTTT.

The table lists this clone with a count of one. The chain links TRBV19 to TRBJ2-7, with a weak D call TRBD1 (6 bases). Between the trimmed V and J ends, which lost 5 bases and 11 bases, there was a span of 16 bases. The CDR3 length is 12 residues. Germline lookup yields CDR1 LNHDA and CDR2 SQIVND (reference sequence). The CDR3 DNA reads as TGTGCCAGTAGTCCGCGGCAGGGGTACAAGTACTTC. Amino acid sequence: CASSPRQGYKYF.

This chain links TRBV7-6 with TRBJ1-1; D ambiguous. The germline CDR1 and CDR2 sequences are SGHVS and FNYEAQ. V was shortened by 5 bases and J by 0 bases, with 19 bases between the two germline ends. CDR3 length equals 17 residues. CDR3: CASSPLSGGQMNTEAFF. The CDR3 region has the DNA TGTGCCAGCAGCCCATTGTCTGGCGGCCAGATGAACACTGAAGCTTTCTTT.

V is TRBV21-1 and J is TRBJ2-7; TRBD2 was called by the table and not checked on the DNA. TRBV21-1 has pseudogene status. CDR3 length: 14 residues. The CDR3 nucleotides are TGTGCCAGCAGCAAGCCTGCTAGGAACTACGAGCAGTACTTC. Protein: CASSKPARNYEQYF.

This clone was picked up one time. The J gene is TRBJ2-3, the V gene TRBV18, with 11 bases identical to TRBD2. The J segment lost 2 bases and the V segment lost 1 base, leaving 2 bases of the junction unmatched. This CDR3 is built from 16 residues. Per germline, CDR1 KGHSH and CDR2 LQKENI. CDR3 bases: TGTGCCAGCTCACCACTAGCGGGGGGGCTCACAGATACGCAGTATTTT. Protein product: CASSPLAGGLTDTQYF.

The chain uses TRBV20-1 and TRBJ1-2; D perhaps matches TRBD1 (6 bases). The length of the CDR3 is 11 residues. V lost 5 bases, J lost 6 bases, and 10 bases lay in between. The V gene's germline CDR1 is DFQATT and CDR2 SNEGSKA (reference sequence). The chain's CDR3 is CSAAGVDGYTF. CDR3 coding DNA: TGCAGTGCTGCAGGGGTAGATGGCTACACCTTC.

This clone was counted a single time. This chain joins TRBV9 and TRBJ2-1; TRBD2 matches at 8 bases. Trimming took 2 bases from V and 4 from J; bases not matched to a gene: 11. The CDR3 contains 17 residues. Looked up from germline, CDR1 is SGDLS and CDR2 is YYNGEE. DNA for the CDR3: TGTGCCAGCAGCGTCGGTATCCGGCGGGGGGAGTACAATGAGCAGTTCTTC. Its translation: CASSVGIRRGEYNEQFF.

The chain joins TRBV19 to TRBJ1-1, with TRBD1 identical over 8 bases. V shed 5 bases, J shed 6 bases, and the junction held 11 bases outside the gene matches. The CDR3 length is 15 residues. Looked up from germline, CDR1 is LNHDA and CDR2 is SQIVND (reference sequence). The DNA of the CDR3 is TGTGCCAGTAGTGACCGACAGGGGAAGAGGGCTGAAGCTTTCTTT. Encoded protein: CASSDRQGKRAEAFF.

V and J are TRBV6-5 and TRBJ1-5; TRBD1 matches at 9 bases. Trimming removed 4 bases from V and 2 bases from J; junction bases left unmatched: 6. The CDR3 loop spans 16 amino acids. Germline V CDR1 and CDR2: MNHEY, SVGAGI. CDR3 DNA sequence: TGTGCCAGCAGTTCCATCGGACAGGGGCGCAATCAGCCCCAGCATTTT. Amino acid sequence: CASSSIGQGRNQPQHF.

J is TRBJ1-1 and V is TRBV7-9; D is unclear. This CDR3 contains 16 residues. The germline V gene encodes CDR1 SEHNR and CDR2 FQNEAQ (reference sequence). V lost 5 bases, J lost 0 bases, and 16 bases lay in between. The CDR3 region is CASSQQSMGMNTEAFF. CDR3 nucleotide sequence: TGTGCCAGCAGCCAACAAAGCATGGGCATGAACACTGAAGCTTTCTTT.

V is TRBV5-4 and J is TRBJ1-6; no clear D gene. V was pared by 4 bases and J by 2 bases, with 10 bases between. The CDR3 is 15 residues long. CDR1 is SGHNT, CDR2 YYREEE, per germline (reference sequence). The chain's CDR3 is CASSLGSPYNSPLHF. CDR3 DNA: TGTGCCAGCAGCCTGGGTAGCCCCTATAATTCACCCCTCCACTTT.

In DNA form, the CDR3 reads TGTGCCAGCAGTTACCTAGCGGGGACCGCCTACAATGAGCAGTTCTTC. Residues: CASSYLAGTAYNEQFF. The rearrangement uses TRBV2 and TRBJ2-1; 9 bases align to TRBD2. V was clipped by 5 bases and J by 2 bases; unmatched bases: 7. CDR3 length: 16 amino acids. The germline gives CDR1 SNHLY, CDR2 FYNNEI.

The chain uses TRBV14 and TRBJ1-2; no clear D. Trimming took 4 bases from V and 8 from J, leaving 17 bases between them. Per germline, CDR1 SGHDN and CDR2 FVKESK. The CDR3 spans 14 residues. The DNA of the CDR3 is TGTGCCAGCAGCCTGGCTCCTGGAGGTGGCGGCTACACCTTC. Amino acids: CASSLAPGGGGYTF. The full variable domain, completed using reference TRBV14 and TRBJ1-2, is EAGVTQFPSHSVIEKGQTVTLRCDPISGHDNLYWYRRVMGKEIKFLLHFVKESKQDESGMPNNRFLAERTGGTYSTLKVQPAELEDSGVYFCASSLAPGGGGYTFGSGTRLTVV.

This chain's CDR3 is CASSLRRTGGNEKLFF. DNA of the CDR3: TGCGCCAGCAGCTTGAGGAGGACAGGGGGTAATGAAAAACTGTTTTTT. V is TRBV5-1 and J is TRBJ1-4; TRBD1 agrees at 10 bases. The V segment lost 1 base and the J segment 4 bases; nucleotides outside the gene matches: 4. Looked up from germline, CDR1 is SGHRS and CDR2 is YFSETQ. The CDR3 is 16 amino acids. Filled out from reference TRBV5-1 and TRBJ1-4, the complete variable domain reads KAGVTQTPRYLIKTRGQQVTLSCSPISGHRSVSWYQQTPGQGLQFLFEYFSETQRNKGNFPGRFSGRQFSNSRSEMNVSTLELGDSALYLCASSLRRTGGNEKLFFGSGTQLSVL.

The CDR3 DNA reads TGTGCCAGCAGTTACCAGGGGACCTCCTACGAGCAGTACTTC. It codes for CASSYQGTSYEQYF. This rearrangement joins TRBV6-6 to TRBJ2-7, with D possibly being TRBD1 (6 bases). The V end lost 2 bases, the J end lost 0 bases, and 8 bases lay between the germline ends. Germline CDR1 reads MNHNY; CDR2 reads SVGAGI (reference sequence). The CDR3 has 14 amino acids.

A word on this clone: Germline is not matched at one junction end, which may reflect a read error. The chain carries TRBV7-9 and TRBJ2-2; 9 bases agree with TRBD2. Germline lookup yields CDR1 SEHNR and CDR2 FQNEAQ (reference sequence). The CDR3 spans 12 residues. CDR3 bases: TGTTCCAGCAGCTCAGGACTAGCGTCGCTGTTTTTT. Encoded protein: CSSSSGLASLFF.

This clone was detected only a few times. The genes are TRBV6-6 and TRBJ1-5; D not resolved. Germline lookup yields CDR1 MNHNY and CDR2 SVGAGI (reference sequence). The CDR3 totals 13 residues. V was pared by 6 bases and J by 0 bases, with 6 bases between. The CDR3 DNA is TGTGCCAGCAGCACAGATAGCAATCAGCCCCAGCATTTT. It translates to CASSTDSNQPQHF.

This chain connects TRBV4-1 to TRBJ1-3, with D maybe TRBD1 (6 bases). Germline V gene lookup returns CDR1 MGHRA and CDR2 YSYEKL. Trimming removed 1 base at V and 2 bases at J, with 12 bases between. The CDR3 contains 16 residues. The chain's CDR3 is CASSQGGTSAGNTIYF. The CDR3 bases are TGCGCCAGCAGCCAAGGAGGGACATCGGCTGGAAACACCATATATTTT.